This T cell receptor beta chain was documented in a study of T-cell memory formation after mild COVID-19 (dated by TCRdb to the early 2020s). Notes on the research overall: TCR sequence clusters from the two donors were found to be largely donor specific. T-cell clones expanding and contracting after mild COVID-19 in two donors were tracked by longitudinal TCRalpha and TCRbeta repertoire sequencing. The cohort comprised two young, previously healthy adult volunteers, one female and one male.

TCRdb names Illumina NovaSeq 6000 as the instrument used. cDNA libraries for TCRalpha and TCRbeta were prepared by 5'RACE using constant-segment primers, with sample barcodes and unique molecular identifiers added. RNA was extracted from every sample with Trizol reagent. Library amplification was performed in two PCR steps, and a second sample barcode and Illumina TruSeq adapters were introduced in the second step. Sequencing of the libraries was done on an Illumina NovaSeq, producing 2 x 150 bp paired-end reads. The authors' analysis ran thus. Demultiplexing of reads and collapsing into UMI-guided consensus sequences were performed with migec v1.2.7. Using mixcr v2.1.11, UMI consensuses were aligned to TRA and TRB V and J templates and then assembled into clonotypes. Expanded or contracted clonotypes were those called significant by both edgeR and NoisET, with noise models trained on biological replicates. For edgeR calls, the thresholds were a false discovery rate-adjusted p below 0.01 and a log2 fold-change of 1. As an exploratory analysis of dynamics, max-normalized trajectories of the 1000 most abundant clonotypes were examined by PCA with hierarchical clustering. Each responding clone was given a CD4 or CD8 phenotype based on the CD4+ and CD8+ repertoires, which had been sequenced separately. TCRdb reanalyzed the raw reads on its own, using fastp at Q25 for trimming and MiXCR for clone calling, and kept in-frame beta chains. Entries are consolidated by CDR3 protein sequence, retaining the most common genes and DNA. The authors' filters were not applied to this entry. This sample holds about 340,000 distinct CDR3 sequences; around 14% were observed only once. Jointly, the top ten make up around a fifth of the sample.

PBMCs were isolated by Ficoll-Paque density gradient centrifugation. This clonotype appeared a few times. Its binding antigen is unknown. Base quality data are lacking; no much larger clone is found one base away. Inclusive of the bounding cysteine and phenylalanine, the CDR3 is 16 residues long. This entry keeps only the CDR3 DNA: 48 bases, framed from base 1. After removal of 5 bases from V and 3 bases from J, the junction retains 8 bases not matched to a gene. The full study reports these points: Contracting CD4+ clones were located mainly in the CM and EM memory subsets, whereas CD8+ clones were found to be enriched in EMRA. The study included only a couple of mild cases, and larger cohorts that include severe cases with pre-infection samples were judged to be necessary. From day 15 to 85, contracting clones showed balanced CD4/CD8 phenotypes, whereas a second wave of clones that expanded from day 15 to 37 leaned towards CD4+. Some responding clones were found in pre-infection memory, which suggests that pre-existing cross-reactive memory T cells took part in the SARS-CoV-2 response. SARS-CoV-2 specificity of the second-wave clones peaking on day 37 was not confirmed.

The sequence is built from TRBV12-3 or TRBV12-4 and TRBJ1-4, with 8 bases in between that match TRBD1. Sequencing was performed on PBMCs or a T cell subset sorted from them (not recorded which). The TCR comes from a young man who had mild COVID-19 (a few samples of this study predate the infection). The sample titles of this study are shuffled in the database, so cell type and time point are left out; the donor was told from shared clones. The sequenced DNA: TGTGCCAGCAGTGCACCAGGGGGCACGGCTAATGAAAAACTGTTTTTT. This sequence encodes CASSAPGGTANEKLFF.